This T cell receptor beta chain was observed in a study of OX40 agonist ivuxolimab in advanced cancers. Libraries were prepared by immunoSEQ multiplex PCR; TCRdb keeps only in-frame clonotypes and omits some of them. The sample gives approximately 81,000 clones, about 84% of which show up once; 4% to 6% is in the top ten. The V gene lost 3 bases and the J gene lost 2 bases, with 7 bases spanning the gap. CDR1 and CDR2 from the germline V gene are SGHNT and YENEEA. The CDR3 runs to 13 residues. The sequence came from an adult with an advanced solid tumor such as melanoma, head and neck, liver or kidney cancer. The starting material was CD4+ or CD8+ T cells sorted from blood, obtained in a trial of the OX40 agonist ivuxolimab. This rearrangement joins TRBV11-3 to TRBJ2-5; D ambiguous. The CDR3 DNA sequence: TGTGCCAGCAGCTTGGGCATTCAAGAGACCCAGTACTTC. Residues: CASSLGIQETQYF.